Below, one TCR beta chain is given with its context. The germline V gene encodes CDR1 MDHEN and CDR2 SYDVKM. V lost 6 bases and J lost 3; bases outside the gene matches: 20. The CDR3 runs to 18 residues. Sequencing was performed with immunoSEQ multiplex PCR; in TCRdb, only in-frame clones are kept and a portion is missing. Among some 94,000 clones, roughly 84% were seen once, and the ten largest hold roughly 2%. This sample is part of a study of blood T cell repertoires in COVID-19. This clonotype originated in a man aged 70 or older with active or convalescent COVID-19. This chain connects TRBV28 to TRBJ2-7; 7 nucleotides align to TRBD2. Sequencing input: peripheral blood. The CDR3 here is CASRPGSWTRGSRYEQYF. The DNA of the CDR3 is TGTGCCAGCAGGCCTGGAAGTTGGACTAGGGGTTCCCGCTACGAGCAGTACTTC.